These 25 T cell receptor beta chains were sequenced from one sample in a study of T cell repertoires in cytomegalovirus infection. TCRdb analysed the reads with MiXCR anew, one entry per CDR3 protein. The table lists 85,000 to 120,000 distinct CDR3 sequences, more than 15% of them singletons, with 8% in the top ten. Sequenced: PBMCs. These receptors originate from a human donor in good health (CMV status not recorded). Some clones in this sample may be carry-over from other donors' samples.

The chain is built from TRBV10-1 and TRBJ2-5; no reliable D call. Trimming took 11 bases from V and 4 from J, leaving 8 bases between them. Germline lookup yields CDR1 WNHNN and CDR2 SYGVQD (reference sequence). CDR3 length: 10 amino acids. Here the CDR3 DNA reads TGCGCCTCACTTCGAGAGACCCAGTACTTC. Residues: CASLRETQYF.

This clonotype has ten or more counts. This rearrangement joins TRBV7-8 to TRBJ1-5, with 7 bases matching TRBD1. Germline values: CDR1 SGHVS, CDR2 FQNEAQ. The CDR3 spans 16 residues. The V gene end was trimmed by 6 bases and the J gene end by 3 bases; junction bases not matched to a gene: 11. CDR3 DNA sequence: TGTGCCAGCAGTTTTGAGCGGGACAGCTTCAATCAGCCCCAGCATTTT. Its protein is CASSFERDSFNQPQHF.

The rearrangement links TRBV12-3 or TRBV12-4 to TRBJ2-7; 7 nucleotides align to TRBD1. V lost 4 bases, J lost 1 base, and 4 bases stayed unmatched. The CDR3 extends over 14 amino acids. The CDR3 here is CASSSQTGSYEQYF. CDR3 in DNA: TGTGCCAGCAGTTCCCAGACAGGGTCCTACGAGCAGTACTTC.

This clonotype was seen only once. The junction does not match germline at one end; this may be a read error. The V gene is TRBV28, the J gene TRBJ2-5, with 7 bases lining up with TRBD1. Germline loops: CDR1 MDHEN, CDR2 SYDVKM. CDR3 length: 14 residues. The CDR3 sequence is CASSSRTGQESQYF. The CDR3 region has the DNA TGTGCCAGCAGTTCCAGGACAGGACAAGAGTCCCAGTACTTC. The full variable domain, its missing parts supplied by reference TRBV28 and TRBJ2-5, is DVKVTQSSRYLVKRTGEKVFLECVQDMDHENMFWYRQDPGLGLRLIYFSYDVKMKEKGDIPEGYSVSREKKERFSLILESASTNQTSMYLCASSSRTGQESQYFGPGTRLLVL.

In this sample, this clonotype turned up a few times. The genes are TRBV5-1 and TRBJ2-1; 7 bases are a match to TRBD2. J was trimmed by 6 bases and V by 6 bases; bases with no gene match: 9. The length of the CDR3 is 14 residues. CDR1 is SGHRS, CDR2 YFSETQ, per germline. CDR3 in DNA: TGCGCCAGCAAGGAGGCTAGCGGACGCAATGAGCAGTTCTTC. Translating gives CASKEASGRNEQFF.

V and J are TRBV20-1 and TRBJ1-4, with D tentatively TRBD1 (6 bases). Deletions cut 1 base from V and 6 bases from J, with 12 bases between. Germline V gene sequence: CDR1 DFQATT, CDR2 SNEGSKA (reference sequence). The CDR3 runs to 14 residues. The CDR3 coding sequence is TGCAGTGCTAGAGGGGGGGGCGGTGATGAAAAACTGTTTTTT. This sequence encodes CSARGGGGDEKLFF.

This clonotype has just a few counts. The J gene is TRBJ2-3, the V gene TRBV6-1, with D unresolved. V dropped 1 base and J dropped 0 bases, with 2 bases sitting between them. CDR3 length: 13 amino acids. Germline V CDR1 and CDR2: MNHNS, SASEGT. The CDR3 spells CASSEGSTDTQYF. CDR3 DNA: TGTGCCAGCAGTGAAGGGAGCACAGATACGCAGTATTTT.

This CDR3 is CASSLGPNYGYTF. The DNA of the CDR3 is TGTGCCAGCAGCCTGGGGCCCAACTATGGCTACACCTTC. The chain carries TRBV7-3 and TRBJ1-2; D is possibly TRBD1 (5 bases). Germline CDR1 reads SGHTA; CDR2 reads FQGTGA. Trimming left V 5 bases short and J 2 bases short, with 9 bases between. The CDR3 sequence is 13 residues long.

The sample holds a few counts of this clonotype. The rearrangement uses TRBV3-1 and TRBJ2-7, with 14 nucleotides matching TRBD2. Germline V gene data show CDR1 as LGHDT and CDR2 as YNNKEL (reference sequence). This CDR3 has 15 amino acids. V lost 5 bases, J lost 3 bases, and 3 bases stayed unmatched. CDR3 nucleotide sequence: TGTGCCAGCAGCGAAGGACTAGCGGGGGGCTACGAGCAGTACTTC. Translated: CASSEGLAGGYEQYF.

The chain recombines TRBV12-5 with TRBJ1-4; D is perhaps TRBD1 (6 bases). The CDR3 loop spans 15 amino acids. Germline assignment: CDR1 LGHNT and CDR2 FRNRAP. Trimming pared 0 bases from V and 7 bases from J, leaving 12 bases between. DNA for the CDR3: TGTGCTAGTGGTTTGGTACAAGGGGGAGGTGAAAAACTGTTTTTT. It codes for CASGLVQGGGEKLFF.

In this sample, this clonotype turned up many times. V and J are TRBV7-2 and TRBJ2-7; TRBD2 matches at 7 bases. Germline-derived CDR1 and CDR2 are SGHTA and FQGNSA. V lost 1 base, J lost 3 bases, and 6 bases stayed unmatched. The CDR3 has 15 residues. DNA of the CDR3: TGTGCCAGCAGCTTAGAGGGAGGGTCTCTCTACGAGCAGTACTTC. Its translation: CASSLEGGSLYEQYF.

This clonotype has at least ten counts. This chain connects TRBV20-1 to TRBJ1-5; the D gene is possibly TRBD1 (6 bases). Trimming left V 1 base short and J 5 bases short, with 12 bases between. Germline CDR1 and CDR2: DFQATT and SNEGSKA (reference sequence). This CDR3 region has 14 residues. Here the CDR3 reads CSARVGQGYQPQHF. The CDR3 DNA reads as TGCAGTGCTAGAGTGGGGCAGGGGTATCAGCCCCAGCATTTT.

This clonotype was seen more than once but under ten times. The CDR3 nucleotides read TGTGCCAGCCAGACTAGCGGGTTGAGCTCCTACAATGAGCAGTTCTTC. Translated, it gives CASQTSGLSSYNEQFF. This chain connects TRBV25-1 to TRBJ2-1; 10 bases map to TRBD2. Germline V gene data show CDR1 as MGHDK and CDR2 as SYGVNS. The CDR3 sequence is 16 residues long. The junction had 7 bases not matched to a gene; V was cut back by 8 bases and J by 0 bases.

This clonotype came up a few times. The chain links TRBV12-5 to TRBJ1-5, with D perhaps TRBD1 (6 bases). The CDR3 extends over 17 amino acids. Looked up from germline, CDR1 is LGHNT and CDR2 is FRNRAP. V lost 6 bases and J lost 0, with 18 bases in between. The DNA of the CDR3 is TGTGCTAGTGGCCTGTCCCGAATGGACAGTAGCAATCAGCCCCAGCATTTT. This encodes CASGLSRMDSSNQPQHF.

This clonotype occurred a few times. The chain combines TRBV7-9 with TRBJ1-2; maybe TRBD1 (5 bases). Germline assignment: CDR1 SEHNR and CDR2 FQNEAQ (reference sequence). The length of the CDR3 is 13 residues. Between the trimmed V and J ends, which lost 0 bases and 8 bases, there was a span of 10 bases. CDR3 DNA sequence: TGTGCCAGCAGCTTAGCGGGGCAGGGAGGCTACACCTTC. Translation: CASSLAGQGGYTF.

This clonotype was seen repeatedly, ten times or more. The J gene is TRBJ1-3, the V gene TRBV7-2; D may be TRBD1 (6 bases). This CDR3 comprises 15 residues. Trimming pared 8 bases from V and 2 bases from J, leaving 16 bases between. The germline gives CDR1 SGHTA, CDR2 FQGNSA. CDR3 sequence: CASGQLSGAGNTIYF. Written as DNA, the CDR3 is TGTGCCAGCGGACAGCTTAGTGGGGCTGGAAACACCATATATTTT.

The rearrangement links TRBV2 to TRBJ2-3; D is ambiguous. With 0 bases removed from V and 1 base from J, the gap between germline ends came to 5 bases. The CDR3 has 14 amino acids. Germline V gives CDR1 SNHLY, CDR2 FYNNEI. CDR3 DNA sequence: TGTGCCAGCAGTGAAGCGCGGCGCACAGATACGCAGTATTTT. Protein product: CASSEARRTDTQYF. The whole variable domain, remainder taken from reference TRBV2 and TRBJ2-3, is EPEVTQTPSHQVTQMGQEVILRCVPISNHLYFYWYRQILGQKVEFLVSFYNNEISEKSEIFDDQFSVERPDGSNFTLKIRSTKLEDSAMYFCASSEARRTDTQYFGPGTRLTVL.

This clonotype has a count of ten or more. V and J are TRBV7-2 and TRBJ2-3; 12 nucleotides align to TRBD2. Germline CDR1 SGHTA, CDR2 FQGNSA. The CDR3 sequence is 16 residues long. J gave up 6 bases and V 7 bases, and 11 bases lay outside the gene matches. CDR3 protein: CASTPVWTSGADTQYF. In DNA, the CDR3 is TGTGCCAGCACCCCGGTATGGACTAGCGGGGCGGATACGCAGTATTTT.

Details on this clonotype: Sequence at one end of the junction differs from germline and may be a read error. The V call is TRBV4-3, the J call TRBJ2-3, with 7 bases identical to TRBD2. This CDR3 contains 15 residues. Germline CDR1 LGHNA, CDR2 YSLEER. The CDR3 nucleotides are TGCACCAGCAGCCCGGGAGGCTCTATCACAGATACGCAGTATTTT. Translation gives CTSSPGGSITDTQYF.

This clonotype has only a few counts. A read error is possible here, since a much larger clone lies one base away. This sequence joins TRBV12-3 or TRBV12-4 and TRBJ2-3; possible D gene TRBD2, 6 bases. This CDR3 spans 15 amino acids. V lost 3 bases to trimming and J lost 6 bases, with 16 bases between them. The CDR3 region has the DNA TGTGCCAGCAGTTTTTGGCAGGGCAGCGGGGATACGCAGTATTTT. Residues: CASSFWQGSGDTQYF.

The rearrangement uses TRBV19 and TRBJ2-1, with D maybe TRBD2 (6 bases). CDR1 is LNHDA and CDR2 is SQIVND in the germline V gene (reference sequence). The V gene lost 5 bases and the J gene lost 6 bases, with 14 bases spanning the gap. The CDR3 consists of 14 residues. The CDR3 here is CASSHKGLPNEQFF. CDR3 sequence (DNA): TGTGCCAGTAGTCACAAGGGACTCCCCAATGAGCAGTTCTTC.

This clonotype turned up a few times. The gene calls are TRBV2 and TRBJ2-5; D unresolved. The CDR3 covers 12 residues. With 2 bases removed from V and 5 bases from J, the gap between germline ends came to 6 bases. Per the germline V gene, CDR1 is SNHLY and CDR2 is FYNNEI. CDR3 residues: CASSEFRETQYF. The CDR3 bases are TGTGCCAGCAGTGAATTTCGGGAGACCCAGTACTTC.

Many counts were recorded for this clonotype. This chain joins TRBV7-3 and TRBJ2-3; a possible D gene is TRBD2 (5 bases). V lost 2 bases and J 6 bases, leaving 12 bases between the germline ends. CDR1 SGHTA and CDR2 FQGTGA come from the germline V gene. This CDR3 comprises 14 residues. The CDR3 loop is CASSLQAATDTQYF. In nucleotides, the CDR3 is TGTGCCAGCAGCTTACAAGCGGCTACGGATACGCAGTATTTT.

This clonotype was seen ten or more times. One junction end disagrees with the germline gene, perhaps due to a read error. The CDR3, as DNA: TGTGCTAGCAGCCCCACCGGGACAGAGACAGATACGCAGTATTTT. This gives the protein CASSPTGTETDTQYF. The V and J genes are TRBV7-7 and TRBJ2-3, with 7 bases identical to TRBD1. The CDR3 totals 15 residues. CDR1 SSHAT and CDR2 FNYEAQ come from the germline V gene (reference sequence). Based on the CDR3 plus reference TRBV7-7 and TRBJ2-3, the full variable domain is GAGVSQSPRYKVTKRGQDVTLRCDPISSHATLYWYQQALGQGPEFLTYFNYEAQPDKSGLPSDRFSAERPEGSISTLTIQRTEQRDSAMYRCASSPTGTETDTQYFGPGTRLTVL.

This clonotype was observed a handful of times. V gene TRBV28 combines with J gene TRBJ2-7; D may be TRBD1 (6 bases). The V end lost 6 bases, the J end lost 7 bases, and 13 bases lay between the germline ends. This CDR3 comprises 12 residues. Germline loops: CDR1 MDHEN, CDR2 SYDVKM. This chain's CDR3 is CASSHGQWEQYF. Here the CDR3 DNA reads TGTGCCAGCAGCCACGGACAGTGGGAGCAGTACTTC.